This T cell receptor beta chain appears in the sequencing data of a study of T cells after yellow fever vaccination (dated by TCRdb to 2018 to 2020). With regard to the full study: Using CD3, CD45RA, CCR7 and CD95 staining, memory subsets (EM, EMRA, CM and Tscm) were sorted on a BD FACS Aria III. Two healthy male donors, one aged 18 to 29 and one aged 30 to 40 years, made up the cohort. The SMART-Seq v4 Ultra Low Input RNA kit was used to prepare libraries from fractions with low cell numbers. Bulk PBMC replicates and cell subsets were isolated from blood drawn at multiple timepoints before and after both primary and secondary immunization. To follow T-cell clones before and after both primary and booster YFV17D yellow fever vaccination, bulk TCR alpha and beta repertoires underwent longitudinal sequencing. Memory subsets were sorted on days 0, 15 and 45 and at 18 months following primary vaccination, and on days 0, 15 and 45 following the 30-year booster. The study at large found these results: Compared with the primary T-cell response, the secondary T-cell response was faster but weaker, reaching its peak on day 5 rather than on day 15. A small fraction of clonotypes appeared in both the CD4 and CD8 compartments, likely as a result of convergent recombination. After the booster, most of the clones that had expanded following primary vaccination were detected again (about 95% of CD4 and 80% to 90% of CD8), which suggests that memory was broadly maintained. Because the study included only a couple of donors, the extent to which the findings can be generalized is limited. Computational filtering was required because FACS-sorted repertoires could contain abundant contaminating clonotypes from the bulk population. On day 0, almost all vaccine-responding clonotypes were below detection in the sorted memory subsets.

Taken with the paper, the label for treatment or condition translates to: live attenuated yellow fever vaccine strain. PBMCs were isolated from peripheral blood using a standard Ficoll-Paque protocol. The RNeasy Micro Kit was used to extract RNA from sorted memory subsets. Notes on this clonotype: Base qualities are not at hand, and no much larger clone is one base apart.

TCR cDNA was synthesized by 5'RACE template switching, through which a universal primer site and unique molecular identifiers were introduced. Priming for cDNA synthesis came from both the TCR alpha and TCR beta constant segments. Libraries were amplified in two PCR steps, with sample barcodes and sequencing adapters added in the second step. Sequencing of the libraries was done on either Illumina HiSeq 2500 (2x100 bp) or NovaSeq (2x150 bp). The paper's data handling went like this. Reads were demultiplexed and collapsed into UMI consensus sequences with MIGEC, and V(D)J alignment was performed with MiXCR. Vaccine-responding clonotypes were defined with edgeR using replicate PBMC samples, requiring FDR below 0.01 and a log2 fold change above 5 up to day 15. Each bulk clonotype was labeled CD4 or CD8 based on which sequenced repertoire, CD4 or CD8, contained the clonotype at higher abundance. To estimate how each clone was distributed across memory phenotypes, clonotype frequencies in memory subsets were weighted by the numbers of FACS-sorted cells. Using fastp at Q25 and MiXCR, TCRdb reprocessed the public reads and kept productive beta chains. Identical CDR3 proteins give one entry, which carries the most common genes and DNA. The V and J calls follow TCRdb's processing rather than the paper's. A total of approximately 13,000 distinct CDR3 sequences appear in this sample, 4.5% to 6% of them only once. Of the sample, 40% to 60% falls within the top ten clones.

This receptor was taken from a man between 25 and 39 years old who received the YFV17D yellow fever vaccine. Sequencing used PBMCs, either bulk or a sorted T-cell subset (CD4+, CD8+, memory, or dextramer-sorted; not recorded which), obtained 45 days after the yellow fever booster vaccination.

The DNA reads TGTGCCAGTAGCCGGAGGGGGAATAGCAATCAGCCCCAGCATTTT. Its coded protein is CASSRRGNSNQPQHF. The chain is encoded by TRBV19 joined to TRBJ1-5; tentative D gene TRBD1, with 6 bases matching. Sequences LNHDA (CDR1) and SQIVND (CDR2) are obtained from the germline V gene (reference sequence). Including cysteine and phenylalanine, the CDR3 has 15 amino acids. Only the CDR3 region is kept as DNA, spanning 45 bases read in frame from base 1. V was cut back by 6 bases and J by 0 bases, leaving a gap of 12 bases between them.